A single sample is the source of the 2 T cell receptor beta chains below, sequenced in a study of CD4+ T cells in melanoma. Here immunoSEQ multiplex PCR was the method, and the copy in TCRdb shows in-frame clones only, minus some. The data contain about 50,000 clones, 80% to 90% of them singletons. Input material: peripheral blood. The receptor set was obtained from a human donor with melanoma.

The chain combines TRBV5-4 with TRBJ2-3; D gene unclear. Trimming removed 0 bases at V and 4 bases at J, with 18 bases between. The CDR3 loop spans 17 amino acids. CDR1 is SGHNT and CDR2 is YYREEE in the germline V gene (reference sequence). CDR3 region: CASSLGSQSLFADTQYF. DNA of the CDR3: TGTGCCAGCAGCTTGGGTTCCCAGTCCCTGTTCGCAGATACGCAGTATTTT.

The rearrangement uses TRBV6-6 and TRBJ1-1, with 7 nucleotides matching TRBD1. The V gene's germline CDR1 is MNHNY and CDR2 SVGAGI (reference sequence). The junction had 9 bases not matched to a gene; V was cut back by 5 bases and J by 6 bases. The CDR3 runs 14 residues. This CDR3 is CASSPQAGGAEAFF. The CDR3 bases are TGTGCCAGCAGTCCCCAAGCAGGGGGGGCTGAAGCTTTCTTT.